The clone carrying this T cell receptor beta chain was counted at least ten times. What it binds is unknown. The CDR3 sequence is 11 residues long. V lost 2 bases and J lost 14; bases outside the gene matches: 4. TCRdb analysed the reads with MiXCR anew, one entry per CDR3 protein. This table holds about 140,000 distinct CDR3 sequences, 30% to 40% found once. The data originate from a study of T cell repertoires in cytomegalovirus infection. Across the whole study: Indications of both CMV infection and matching HLA type were provided by public TCR beta signatures. Study results and caveats: The ex vivo response showed dominance by HLA-C-restricted CMV-specific TCR beta clonotypes.

This receptor was obtained from a human donor in good health (CMV status not recorded). Some clones in this sample may be carry-over from other donors' samples. This specimen was CD8+ T cells from cultured PBMCs, taken from culture after CMV antigen stimulation. V usage is TRBV12-3 or TRBV12-4 and J usage is TRBJ1-2; 8 bases fit TRBD1. CDR3 DNA: TGTGCCAGCAGTTTACTGACAGGGGAGACCTTC. Translating gives CASSLLTGETF.